This TCR beta chain was sequenced in a study of cytomegalovirus exposure and HLA in healthy donors. This clone was seen only once. The target antigen is unknown. Sequencing used immunoSEQ multiplex PCR; TCRdb keeps in-frame clones, though not all of them. The table records about 130,000 clones, approximately 91% of them present only once. This CDR3 region has 16 residues. The germline V gene encodes CDR1 MGHRA and CDR2 YSYEKL. Trimming removed 0 bases from V and 2 bases from J, with 11 bases in between. Study observations and caveats: The listing of roughly 160 TCR beta chains classed them as cytomegalovirus-associated.

The sample was PBMCs. The chain combines TRBV4-1 with TRBJ1-5; D is undetermined. The sequence derives from a woman younger than 35 in good health and CMV-seronegative. The CDR3 reads CASSQDGGLGNQPQHF. The CDR3 bases are TGCGCCAGCAGCCAAGACGGAGGGCTCGGCAATCAGCCCCAGCATTTT.